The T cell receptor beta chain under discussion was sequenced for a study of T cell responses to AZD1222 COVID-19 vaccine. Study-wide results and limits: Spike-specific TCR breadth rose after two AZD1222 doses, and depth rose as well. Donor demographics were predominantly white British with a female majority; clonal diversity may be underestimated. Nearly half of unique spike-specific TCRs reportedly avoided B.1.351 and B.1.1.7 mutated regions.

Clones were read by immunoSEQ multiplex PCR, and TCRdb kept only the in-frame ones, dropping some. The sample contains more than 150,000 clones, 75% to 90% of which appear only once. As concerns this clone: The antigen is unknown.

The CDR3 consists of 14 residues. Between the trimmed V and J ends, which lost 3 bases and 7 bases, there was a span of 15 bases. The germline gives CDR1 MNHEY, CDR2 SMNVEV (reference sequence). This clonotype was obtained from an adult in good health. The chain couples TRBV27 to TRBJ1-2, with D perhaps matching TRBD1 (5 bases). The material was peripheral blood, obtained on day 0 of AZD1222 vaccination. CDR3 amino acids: CASSFAGAGLGYTF. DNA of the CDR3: TGTGCCAGCAGTTTCGCAGGTGCAGGGCTTGGCTACACCTTC.